These 5 T cell receptor beta chains originate from one sample sequenced in a study of human T cells and chemical hapten exposure (dated by TCRdb to the early 2020s). Sample time point, as interpreted from the label and publication: patch test 2, 6 weeks after DPC sensitization. This sample's treatment or condition label indicates: therapeutic diphenylcyclopropenone sensitization with weekly scalp DPC. Receptor amplification or capture employed RACE. Sequencing was carried out with a NextSeq 500. The public reads were reprocessed in TCRdb via fastp at Q25 and MiXCR, keeping in-frame beta chains. Rows merge per CDR3 protein into single entries with the most common DNA and genes. In all, the sample holds approximately 84,000 distinct CDR3 sequences, and approximately 10% of those were seen once. 2% to 2.5% of the sample comes from the top ten. Source: whole blood, taken in connection with sensitization to the hapten diphenylcyclopropenone (DPC). These receptors all stem from a young woman with alopecia areata. Some clones in this sample may be carry-over from other donors' samples.

This clonotype was recorded at least ten times. The chain uses TRBV24-1 and TRBJ1-1; no reliable D call. V was shortened by 9 bases and J by 4 bases, with 17 bases between the two germline ends. The germline V gene encodes CDR1 KGHDR and CDR2 SFDVKD. This CDR3 is 14 amino acids long. The CDR3 nucleotides are TGTGCCACCCGCCCCCAGACCCCTGGCACTGAAGCTTTCTTT. Protein product: CATRPQTPGTEAFF.

This clonotype was detected many times. V is TRBV12-3 or TRBV12-4 and J is TRBJ2-3; D perhaps matches TRBD2 (6 bases). This CDR3 contains 18 residues. V lost 3 bases to trimming and J lost 0 bases, with 19 bases between them. The CDR3 sequence is CASSFGVSGASSTDTQYF. CDR3 DNA: TGTGCCAGCAGTTTTGGTGTTAGCGGAGCGTCTAGCACAGATACGCAGTATTTT.

At least ten counts were recorded for this clonotype. The rearrangement uses TRBV6-2 or TRBV6-3 and TRBJ1-1, with 9 positions matching TRBD1. Germline V gene sequence: CDR1 MNHEY, CDR2 SVGEGT. This CDR3 is 13 amino acids long. Trimming cost V 9 bases and J 1 base; bases outside gene matches: 3. CDR3 nucleotide sequence: TGTGCCAGTGGGACAGGGACGAACACTGAAGCTTTCTTT. This translates into CASGTGTNTEAFF.

This clonotype was picked up many times. The V and J genes are TRBV20-1 and TRBJ2-7; D possibly corresponds to TRBD1 (6 bases). In germline, CDR1 is DFQATT, CDR2 SNEGSKA (reference sequence). V dropped 0 bases and J dropped 6 bases, with 12 bases sitting between them. This CDR3 comprises 13 residues. The DNA of the CDR3 is TGCAGTGCTAGAGATTGGACAGTTGGCGAGCAGTACTTC. Translated: CSARDWTVGEQYF.

The rearrangement links TRBV7-2 to TRBJ1-3; D perhaps matches TRBD1 (5 bases). This CDR3 is built from 16 residues. Germline V gene data show CDR1 as SGHTA and CDR2 as FQGNSA. The V end was cut by 1 base, the J end by 2 bases, with 12 bases between. The CDR3 spells CASSLGTRGTGNTIYF. The CDR3 DNA sequence: TGTGCCAGCAGCTTAGGGACGCGGGGGACTGGAAACACCATATATTTT.